This section outlines one T cell receptor beta chain sequence together with its context. CDR3 length: 11 residues. CDR1 is SGHTA and CDR2 is FQGNSA in the germline V gene. The ends were cut back, 5 bases at V and 6 bases at J, with 7 bases in the middle. The sample is drawn from a study of CD8 T cells in Susac syndrome. Random-hexamer reverse transcription was applied to about 0.45 to 1 ug RNA. An immunoSEQ multiplex PCR generated amplified TCR beta CDR3 products spanning 54 Vbeta and 13 Jbeta. TCRdb passed the immunoSEQ multiplex PCR reads through MiXCR, listing each CDR3 protein once. The sample contains tens of thousands of distinct CDR3 sequences, approximately 96% of which appear only once. The Susac syndrome patients fit the recently defined diagnostic criteria for definite or probable disease. TEMRA cells were enriched by FACS, and CD4+ and CD8+ T cells were negatively isolated.

The TCR comes from a human donor with Susac syndrome. V is TRBV7-2 and J is TRBJ2-5; D is unclear. Sequenced sample: CD8+ T cells from PBMCs. The CDR3 coding sequence is TGTGCCAGCAGCCATGGACAGACCCAGTACTTC. As protein: CASSHGQTQYF.